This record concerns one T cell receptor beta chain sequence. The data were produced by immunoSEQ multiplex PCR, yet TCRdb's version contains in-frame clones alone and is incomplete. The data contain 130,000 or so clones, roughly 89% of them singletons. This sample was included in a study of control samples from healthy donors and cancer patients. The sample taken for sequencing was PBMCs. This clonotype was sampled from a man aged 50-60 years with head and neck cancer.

CDR3 loop: CASSPTPEMNYGYTF. As DNA, the CDR3 is TGTGCCAGCAGTCCTACTCCAGAAATGAACTATGGCTACACCTTC. The chain recombines TRBV6-6 with TRBJ1-2; D is undetermined. Trimming took 5 bases from V and 2 from J, leaving 15 bases between them. This CDR3 is built from 15 residues. The germline V gene encodes CDR1 MNHNY and CDR2 SVGAGI (reference sequence).